A single sample gave rise to the 9 T cell receptor beta chains below, sequenced in a study of T cell responses to AZD1222 COVID-19 vaccine. Using immunoSEQ multiplex PCR, the repertoire was profiled, and TCRdb retains in-frame clones only, with some absent. The sample records some 190,000 clones, 80% to 95% being singletons. The sample was peripheral blood, taken 28 days after the second AZD1222 dose. All receptors derive from an adult who received the AZD1222 COVID-19 vaccine.

The rearrangement uses TRBV5-1 and TRBJ1-2; possible D gene TRBD1, 5 bases. This CDR3 contains 15 residues. Germline lookup yields CDR1 SGHRS and CDR2 YFSETQ. V dropped 0 bases and J dropped 5 bases, with 14 bases sitting between them. In nucleotides, the CDR3 is TGCGCCAGCAGCTTGGAGGCCCAGGGCTCATATGGCTACACCTTC. Its translation is CASSLEAQGSYGYTF.

V usage is TRBV3-1 (or the pseudogene TRBV3-2) and J usage is TRBJ1-6; 9 bases map to TRBD1. Germline trimming cut 4 bases from V and 9 bases from J; bases unmatched to any gene: 13. There are 17 residues in the CDR3. Germline CDR1 is LGHDT and CDR2 is YNNKEL (reference sequence). The CDR3 sequence is CASSLRVPGQGVSPLHF. The CDR3 DNA reads as TGTGCCAGCAGCCTAAGGGTACCGGGACAGGGAGTTTCACCCCTCCACTTT.

The chain couples TRBV9 to TRBJ1-2; D is undetermined. Germline lookup yields CDR1 SGDLS and CDR2 YYNGEE. This CDR3 is 12 amino acids long. V lost 0 bases and J 7 bases, leaving 7 bases between the germline ends. The DNA of the CDR3 is TGTGCCAGCAGCGTAGTTTATCGTGGCTACACCTTC. Its protein is CASSVVYRGYTF.

This chain uses TRBV15 with TRBJ1-4, with a possible D match to TRBD1 (5 bases). The ends were cut back, 3 bases at V and 5 bases at J, with 13 bases in the middle. This CDR3 has 15 residues. Germline V CDR1 and CDR2: LNHNV, YYDKDF (reference sequence). The CDR3 DNA reads as TGTGCCACCAGCAGTCCCCAGGGTGCGAATGAAAAACTGTTTTTT. This sequence encodes CATSSPQGANEKLFF.

This clone appeared once. V gene TRBV6-2 or TRBV6-3 combines with J gene TRBJ1-1; D is unresolved. CDR3 size: 14 residues. The ends were cut back, 4 bases at V and 1 base at J, with 10 bases in the middle. Germline V CDR1 and CDR2: MNHEY, SVGEGT. The CDR3 reads CASSFRVGNTEAFF. The CDR3 DNA follows: TGTGCCAGCAGTTTCCGGGTGGGGAACACTGAAGCTTTCTTT.

The chain's CDR3 is CASSIEGKGVRQPQHF. The DNA for the CDR3 is TGTGCCAGTAGTATAGAAGGGAAGGGGGTACGGCAGCCCCAGCATTTT. The J gene is TRBJ1-5, the V gene TRBV19; D perhaps matches TRBD1 (6 bases). The germline V and J ends were trimmed by 0 bases and 7 bases, with 16 bases remaining between them. The length of the CDR3 is 16 residues. Germline-derived CDR1 and CDR2 are LNHDA and SQIVND (reference sequence). Together with reference TRBV19 and TRBJ1-5, the CDR3 gives the full variable domain: DGGITQSPKYLFRKEGQNVTLSCEQNLNHDAMYWYRQDPGQGLRLIYYSQIVNDFQKGDIAEGYSVSREKKESFPLTVTSAQKNPTAFYLCASSIEGKGVRQPQHFGDGTRLSIL.

V is TRBV19 and J is TRBJ1-4; 7 bases are a match to TRBD1. The CDR3 sequence is 14 residues long. CDR1 and CDR2 (germline): LNHDA, SQIVND (reference sequence). The ends lost 3 bases at V and 7 bases at J; junction bases unmatched: 5. The CDR3, as DNA: TGTGCCAGTAGTATCACAGGGGACCCTGAAAAACTGTTTTTT. Protein sequence: CASSITGDPEKLFF.

This clone was found a few times. The chain employs TRBV4-2 and TRBJ1-2; 7 bases are a match to TRBD1. J gave up 2 bases and V 0 bases, and 3 bases lay outside the gene matches. The V gene's germline CDR1 is LGHNA and CDR2 YNFKEQ. The CDR3 is 15 residues long. The CDR3 DNA is TGTGCCAGCAGCCAAGATTTGGACAGGAACTATGGCTACACCTTC. It specifies CASSQDLDRNYGYTF.

The chain uses TRBV7-8 and TRBJ2-1; 9 bases line up with TRBD2. The CDR3 is 13 residues long. Germline-derived CDR1 and CDR2 are SGHVS and FQNEAQ. The V and J ends lost 4 bases and 10 bases, in that order; junction bases with no gene match: 5. In DNA form, the CDR3 reads TGTGCCAGCAGCTCATCCCTAGCGGGGGAGCAGTTCTTC. Amino acid sequence: CASSSSLAGEQFF.